These T cell receptor beta chains were read from a single sample in a study of T-cell reconstitution after alpha-beta-depleted transplantation in children. One entry per CDR3 protein, called by TCRdb with MiXCR from the PCR reads. The sample records around 190,000 distinct CDR3 sequences, around 7% being singletons. Sequencing used PBMCs, obtained before TCRalphabeta/CD19-depleted stem cell transplant. These receptors all stem from a boy aged 2 to 10 with acute lymphoblastic leukemia, due to receive a stem cell transplant. CDR3s include the opening cysteine and the closing phenylalanine or tryptophan. Expanded clones get a size class; other rows say once, few or many, or leave the size out.

clone_size j_call v_call cdr3_aa
few TRBJ1-2 TRBV5-4 CASSLDRGYNGYTF
many TRBJ2-1 TRBV29-1 CSVDTYNEQFF
many TRBJ1-1 TRBV29-1 CSVGARVGYTEAFF
many TRBJ2-5 TRBV18 CASSPPIGLALETQYF
many TRBJ2-2 TRBV5-1 CASSVAMGATGELFF
many TRBJ2-7 TRBV11-3 CASSLTAGESYEQYF
few TRBJ2-7 TRBV7-7 CASSLAEADEQYF
NA TRBJ2-7 TRBV4-2 CASSQELAGGGYEQYF
many TRBJ2-2 TRBV12-3/TRBV12-4 CASSRRPQGIHTGELFF
many TRBJ2-3 TRBV7-2 CASSLDPGDTQYF
NA TRBJ2-5 TRBV7-7 CASGPSGQGETQYF
many TRBJ2-1 TRBV7-8 CASSRGTAYNEQFF
many TRBJ2-7 TRBV28 CASSIQGADEQYF
NA TRBJ2-2 TRBV15 CATSREVDGELFF
many TRBJ2-4 TRBV7-2 CASRRVGLAGSIQYF
many TRBJ1-1 TRBV29-1 CSVESQPVNTEAFF
many TRBJ1-6 TRBV28 CASTESYNSPLHF
many TRBJ2-3 TRBV9 CASSVAGGRTDTQYF
many TRBJ2-7 TRBV28 CASSPRDRGIYEQYF
many TRBJ2-1 TRBV7-9 CASGMGPADSYNEQFF
once TRBJ2-1 TRBV5-6 CASSRAGTRPTSSYNEQFF
many TRBJ2-1 TRBV12-3/TRBV12-4 CASSFPSGNQGLHNEQFF
many TRBJ2-1 TRBV28 CASSTWTGKGSYNEQFF
many TRBJ2-7 TRBV28 CASAGGQSNEQYF
many TRBJ2-4 TRBV4-2 CASSQDPIAKNIQYF
NA TRBJ1-2 TRBV25-1 CASSEKTRLVDTYGYTF
many TRBJ2-1 TRBV20-1 CSARDRLAESYNEQFF
many TRBJ2-3 TRBV5-1 CASSLVASEADTQYF
many TRBJ1-1 TRBV4-3 CASSQVQGASEAFF
many TRBJ2-6 TRBV5-1 CASSLRYANVLTF
NA TRBJ2-3 TRBV7-6 CASLRGLGDPDTQYF
many TRBJ2-1 TRBV11-2 CASSLGTSGGRFDEQFF